This TCR beta chain was profiled in a study of blood T cell repertoires in COVID-19. Study-level background: Sites in the United States, Italy and Spain provided acute and convalescent COVID-19 samples. Sample material is recorded as cDNA or gDNA derived from T cells, B-cell-depleted T cells, or PBMCs.

Per the original methods: For nucleated cells, counts were estimated from reference gene primer amplification. TCRdb keeps only in-frame clones here, not all; method: immunoSEQ multiplex PCR. V and J calls and clone size follow that table, whereas D and trimming were derived from the DNA. Of some 500,000 clones listed, about 88% are singletons. During active infection, Seattle patients enrolled and were then monitored through disease. The CDR3 spans 14 residues. Germline CDR1 reads MNHEY; CDR2 reads SMNVEV (reference sequence). Trimming removed 6 bases from V and 2 bases from J, with 12 bases in between.

This TCR was sampled from a woman in her fifties or sixties with COVID-19, enrolled during active disease. J is TRBJ2-3 and V is TRBV27; a weak D match, TRBD2 (6 bases). The sample was peripheral blood. The CDR3 DNA reads TGTGCCAGCAGCCTGTGGGGGGACACAGATACGCAGTATTTT. Translating it yields CASSLWGDTDTQYF.